This T cell receptor beta chain was documented in a study of blood T cell repertoires in COVID-19. Profiled with immunoSEQ multiplex PCR; TCRdb holds only in-frame clones, not every one. The sample lists fewer than 150,000 clones; 65% to 85% were seen once. Germline-derived CDR1 and CDR2 are LGHDT and YNNKEL (reference sequence). V lost 0 bases to trimming and J lost 5 bases, with 11 bases between them. This CDR3 comprises 15 residues. The source of this sequence is a human donor in a cohort sampled during active COVID-19. The rearrangement joins TRBV3-1 (or the pseudogene TRBV3-2) to TRBJ2-1; a weak D match, TRBD2 (5 bases). The sample comprised peripheral blood. The CDR3 reads CASSQDGGTHNEQFF. DNA for the CDR3: TGTGCCAGCAGCCAAGATGGAGGCACCCACAATGAGCAGTTCTTC.